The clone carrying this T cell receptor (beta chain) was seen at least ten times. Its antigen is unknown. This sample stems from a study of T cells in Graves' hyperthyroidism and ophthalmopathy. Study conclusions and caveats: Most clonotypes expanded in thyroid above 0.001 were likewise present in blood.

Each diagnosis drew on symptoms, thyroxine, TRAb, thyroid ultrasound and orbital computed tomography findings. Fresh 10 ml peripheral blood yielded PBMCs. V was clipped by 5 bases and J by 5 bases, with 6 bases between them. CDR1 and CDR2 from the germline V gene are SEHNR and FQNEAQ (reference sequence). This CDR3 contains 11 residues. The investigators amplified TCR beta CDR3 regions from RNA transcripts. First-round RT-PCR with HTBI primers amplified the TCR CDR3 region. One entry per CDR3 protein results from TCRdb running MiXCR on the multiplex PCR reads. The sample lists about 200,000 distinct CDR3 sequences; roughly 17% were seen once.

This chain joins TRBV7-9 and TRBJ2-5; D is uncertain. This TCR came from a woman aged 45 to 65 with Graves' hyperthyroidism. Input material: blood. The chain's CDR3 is CASSQSETQYF. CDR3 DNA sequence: TGTGCCAGCAGCCAGTCGGAGACCCAGTACTTC.